The 29 T cell receptor beta chains presented below share a single source sample, sequenced in a study of shared clonotypes between healthy human individuals. CD8 cells regarded as naive lacked CD45RO, were positively chosen for CCR7, and omitted terminally differentiated effector memory CD45RA+ cells. Method: immunoSEQ multiplex PCR; TCRdb's copy keeps in-frame clones and lacks some. The sample shows approximately 2,000,000 clones, roughly 95% of them seen only once. Sequenced material: naive CD8+ T cells from PBMCs. These receptor sequences come from a man in his late teens or twenties in good health. Some clones in this sample may be carry-over from other donors' samples.

Regarding this clone: Other DNA sequences within the sample encode an identical CDR3. This chain connects TRBV11-2 to TRBJ2-7; D ambiguous. V was shortened by 1 base and J by 3 bases, with 7 bases between the two germline ends. The CDR3 is 13 amino acids. Looked up from germline, CDR1 is SGHAT and CDR2 is FQNNGV. The CDR3 DNA follows: TGTGCCAGCAGCTTAGCCGGCAGCTACGAGCAGTACTTC. Residues: CASSLAGSYEQYF.

The chain recombines TRBV13 with TRBJ2-7; maybe TRBD2 (5 bases). CDR3 length: 14 amino acids. CDR1 is PRHDT and CDR2 is FYEKMQ in the germline V gene (reference sequence). Deletions cut 3 bases from V and 2 bases from J, with 11 bases between. The CDR3 protein is CASSFQRGTYEQYF. CDR3 in DNA: TGTGCCAGCAGCTTTCAACGGGGAACCTACGAGCAGTACTTC.

The chain joins TRBV5-6 to TRBJ1-2; no clear D. CDR1 is SGHDT, CDR2 YYEEEE, per germline. The CDR3 is made up of 13 amino acids. Deletions cut 7 bases from V and 3 bases from J, with 13 bases between. In DNA form, the CDR3 reads TGTGCCAGCTTTGCAGATCGCTACTATGGCTACACCTTC. Protein: CASFADRYYGYTF.

V gene TRBV28 combines with J gene TRBJ2-5; D is unresolved. CDR1 and CDR2 (germline): MDHEN, SYDVKM. The CDR3 is 15 residues long. Trimming removed 3 bases from V and 6 bases from J, with 17 bases in between. This CDR3 is CASSFELVSLKTQYF. The CDR3 DNA follows: TGTGCCAGCAGTTTTGAATTGGTATCTCTGAAGACCCAGTACTTC.

This clone was picked up a small number of times. This chain connects TRBV25-1 to TRBJ1-4, with no clear D. CDR3 size: 17 residues. Germline CDR1 reads MGHDK; CDR2 reads SYGVNS. V lost 3 bases and J 0 bases, leaving 14 bases between the germline ends. CDR3 DNA sequence: TGTGCCAGCAGTGATTGTTGGGCGCACGCAACTAATGAAAAACTGTTTTTT. Translation gives CASSDCWAHATNEKLFF.

The chain recombines TRBV7-9 with TRBJ2-7; 10 bases align to TRBD1. The length of the CDR3 is 16 residues. The germline CDR1 and CDR2 sequences are SEHNR and FQNEAQ (reference sequence). After removal of 2 bases from V and 3 bases from J, the junction contained 7 bases not matched to a gene. The CDR3 protein is CASSLLNGDRGYEQYF. The CDR3 DNA is TGTGCCAGCAGCTTATTAAACGGGGACAGGGGCTACGAGCAGTACTTC. The full variable domain, completed using reference TRBV7-9 and TRBJ2-7, is DTGVSQNPRHKITKRGQNVTFRCDPISEHNRLYWYRQTLGQGPEFLTYFQNEAQLEKSRLLSDRFSAERPKGSFSTLEIQRTEQGDSAMYLCASSLLNGDRGYEQYFGPGTRLTVT.

This chain connects TRBV27 to TRBJ1-2, with D maybe TRBD1 (5 bases). Trimming shortened V by 5 bases and J by 2 bases, and 15 bases separated the two germline ends. This CDR3 is built from 15 residues. Germline lookup yields CDR1 MNHEY and CDR2 SMNVEV (reference sequence). The CDR3 loop reads CASSPTVGTNYGYTF. CDR3 DNA: TGTGCCAGCAGTCCGACAGTCGGGACGAACTATGGCTACACCTTC.

Notes on this clone: This specimen includes other DNA sequences encoding the same CDR3. The rearrangement joins TRBV4-1 to TRBJ1-5; possibly TRBD1 for D (6 bases). The CDR3 covers 15 residues. The V end lost 1 base, the J end lost 1 base, and 8 bases lay between the germline ends. CDR1 and CDR2 (germline): MGHRA, YSYEKL. The chain's CDR3 is CASSQVRGSNQPQHF. The CDR3 nucleotides are TGCGCCAGCAGCCAAGTTAGGGGGAGCAATCAGCCCCAGCATTTT.

V is TRBV7-3 and J is TRBJ2-7, with D possibly matching TRBD1 (5 bases). Germline V CDR1 and CDR2: SGHTA, FQGTGA. V lost 3 bases to trimming and J lost 0 bases, with 6 bases between them. This CDR3 comprises 13 residues. The CDR3 bases are TGTGCCAGCAGCTTGGACACCTCCTACGAGCAGTACTTC. It translates to CASSLDTSYEQYF.

The chain is built from TRBV9 and TRBJ2-2; perhaps D is TRBD1 or TRBD2 (7 bases each). V was pared by 1 base and J by 0 bases, with 16 bases between. CDR1 is SGDLS, CDR2 YYNGEE, per germline. The CDR3 is 18 residues long. CDR3 in amino acids: CASSVRWGGGANTGELFF. The DNA for the CDR3 is TGTGCCAGCAGCGTACGGTGGGGAGGGGGCGCGAACACCGGGGAGCTGTTTTTT.

The V gene is TRBV27, the J gene TRBJ2-7; TRBD2 might be the D (6 bases). The CDR3 loop spans 14 amino acids. V gave up 5 bases and J gave up 3 bases, with 14 bases separating them. The germline V gene encodes CDR1 MNHEY and CDR2 SMNVEV (reference sequence). CDR3 in DNA: TGTGCCAGCAGTCCCAGCGGGTCCTACTACGAGCAGTACTTC. As protein: CASSPSGSYYEQYF.

The genes are TRBV19 and TRBJ2-7, with unresolved D. The CDR3 runs to 16 residues. V lost 3 bases and J lost 2, with 17 bases in between. CDR1 and CDR2 (germline): LNHDA, SQIVND (reference sequence). The CDR3 spells CASSMIVAPDTYEQYF. Written as DNA, the CDR3 is TGTGCCAGTAGTATGATAGTGGCCCCTGATACCTACGAGCAGTACTTC. The full variable domain, in which reference TRBV19 and TRBJ2-7 provide the parts outside the CDR3, is DGGITQSPKYLFRKEGQNVTLSCEQNLNHDAMYWYRQDPGQGLRLIYYSQIVNDFQKGDIAEGYSVSREKKESFPLTVTSAQKNPTAFYLCASSMIVAPDTYEQYFGPGTRLTVT.

This clone was observed a handful of times. The chain employs TRBV9 and TRBJ1-5; D is undetermined. V lost 1 base and J 8 bases, leaving 16 bases between the germline ends. CDR1 and CDR2 (germline): SGDLS, YYNGEE. This CDR3 is 15 amino acids long. The CDR3 bases are TGTGCCAGCAGCGTACTTCCTATCCCTGGGGAGCCCCAGCATTTT. Translation gives CASSVLPIPGEPQHF.

CDR3 sequence: CASSAGTGANEKLFF. The CDR3 DNA follows: TGTGCCAGCAGCGCCGGGACAGGGGCTAATGAAAAACTGTTTTTT. This sequence joins TRBV7-8 and TRBJ1-4; 10 positions match TRBD1. The V gene end was trimmed by 5 bases and the J gene end by 3 bases; junction bases not matched to a gene: 3. The germline CDR1 and CDR2 sequences are SGHVS and FQNEAQ. The CDR3 is made up of 15 amino acids.

This chain uses TRBV7-9 with TRBJ2-7; TRBD1 is a possible D gene (5 bases). The CDR3 consists of 17 residues. Germline V gene data show CDR1 as SEHNR and CDR2 as FQNEAQ (reference sequence). V was pared by 0 bases and J by 0 bases, with 15 bases between. The chain's CDR3 is CASSLAGWQGSSYEQYF. As DNA, the CDR3 is TGTGCCAGCAGCTTAGCGGGATGGCAGGGTAGCTCCTACGAGCAGTACTTC.

The rearrangement uses TRBV5-4 and TRBJ2-3; possible D gene TRBD1, 6 bases. The germline gives CDR1 SGHNT, CDR2 YYREEE (reference sequence). This CDR3 comprises 15 residues. V lost 0 bases, J lost 0 bases, and 8 bases lay in between. CDR3 DNA sequence: TGTGCCAGCAGCTTGGGGGACAAGAGCACAGATACGCAGTATTTT. This gives the protein CASSLGDKSTDTQYF.

The V and J genes are TRBV27 and TRBJ2-4; D is uncertain. The CDR3 totals 16 residues. CDR1 and CDR2 (germline): MNHEY, SMNVEV (reference sequence). Trimming stripped 2 bases from V and 0 bases from J, with 11 bases between. The CDR3 reads CASSLEGWGAKNIQYF. In DNA, the CDR3 is TGTGCCAGCAGTTTAGAAGGGTGGGGAGCCAAAAACATTCAGTACTTC.

The gene calls are TRBV6-5 and TRBJ1-1, with D possibly being TRBD1 (5 bases). CDR1 and CDR2 (germline): MNHEY, SVGAGI. This CDR3 is 15 amino acids long. V was shortened by 0 bases and J by 3 bases, with 11 bases between the two germline ends. This chain's CDR3 is CASSYSRAGHTEAFF. The CDR3, as DNA: TGTGCCAGCAGTTACTCGAGAGCAGGGCACACTGAAGCTTTCTTT.

The gene calls are TRBV12-5 and TRBJ2-1, with 7 bases identical to TRBD2. Germline loops: CDR1 LGHNT, CDR2 FRNRAP. V lost 5 bases to trimming and J lost 8 bases; unmatched junction nucleotides: 6. The CDR3 length is 13 residues. The CDR3 coding sequence is TGTGCTAGTGGTACAGCGGGATGGGATGAGCAGTTCTTC. It translates to CASGTAGWDEQFF.

The chain uses TRBV19 and TRBJ2-5, with 11 bases aligning to TRBD1. The trim removed 8 bases at V and 1 base at J, leaving 3 bases unmatched. CDR3 size: 14 residues. CDR1 is LNHDA, CDR2 SQIVND, per germline (reference sequence). As DNA, the CDR3 is TGTGCCAGTTCGGACAGGGGGCTCCAAGAGACCCAGTACTTC. Translation: CASSDRGLQETQYF.

This sequence joins TRBV28 and TRBJ2-5; TRBD1 matches 8 bases. The CDR3 totals 14 residues. In germline, CDR1 is MDHEN, CDR2 SYDVKM. After removal of 5 bases from V and 4 bases from J, the junction contained 6 bases not matched to a gene. In DNA form, the CDR3 reads TGTGCCAGCAGTCGACAGGGGTTGGGAGAGACCCAGTACTTC. Amino acid sequence: CASSRQGLGETQYF. The variable domain in full, with the rest retrieved from reference TRBV28 and TRBJ2-5, is DVKVTQSSRYLVKRTGEKVFLECVQDMDHENMFWYRQDPGLGLRLIYFSYDVKMKEKGDIPEGYSVSREKKERFSLILESASTNQTSMYLCASSRQGLGETQYFGPGTRLLVL.

This chain joins TRBV5-8 and TRBJ2-7; 7 bases map to TRBD1. CDR1 and CDR2 (germline): SGHTS, YDEGEE. V lost 7 bases to trimming and J lost 2 bases; unmatched junction nucleotides: 9. There are 14 residues in the CDR3. The CDR3 here is CASELDRFPYEQYF. Written as DNA, the CDR3 is TGTGCCAGCGAGCTGGACAGGTTCCCCTACGAGCAGTACTTC.

V is TRBV15 and J is TRBJ2-7; D might be TRBD2 (6 bases). Trimming took off 3 bases at V and 4 bases at J, with 16 bases between the two ends. Germline V gene lookup returns CDR1 LNHNV and CDR2 YYDKDF (reference sequence). CDR3 size: 15 residues. Written as DNA, the CDR3 is TGTGCCACCAGCAGTGACGAGGACTACAGTTACGAGCAGTACTTC. Protein product: CATSSDEDYSYEQYF.

The chain couples TRBV6-1 to TRBJ1-1; no reliable D call. The germline CDR1 and CDR2 sequences are MNHNS and SASEGT. This CDR3 spans 14 amino acids. The V end lost 7 bases, the J end lost 0 bases, and 12 bases lay between the germline ends. This CDR3 reads CASTTGRLNTEAFF. The CDR3 DNA follows: TGTGCCAGCACAACCGGACGGTTGAACACTGAAGCTTTCTTT.

The chain couples TRBV11-2 to TRBJ1-1; 11 bases map to TRBD1. With V trimmed by 0 bases and J by 3 bases, 6 bases remained unmatched. The CDR3 covers 17 residues. CDR1 and CDR2 from the germline V gene are SGHAT and FQNNGV. CDR3 bases: TGTGCCAGCAGCTTAGACCGGACAGGGGGCTATGACACTGAAGCTTTCTTT. Protein product: CASSLDRTGGYDTEAFF.

The chain couples TRBV4-1 to TRBJ2-2; tentatively, D is TRBD2 (5 bases). The length of the CDR3 is 17 residues. CDR1 is MGHRA, CDR2 YSYEKL, per germline. The V end was cut by 4 bases, the J end by 5 bases, with 20 bases between. CDR3 in amino acids: CASSLYSAFTQTGELFF. The CDR3 DNA reads TGCGCCAGCAGCCTTTATAGCGCCTTTACGCAAACCGGGGAGCTGTTTTTT.

Notes on this clone: Other nucleotide sequences in the sample specify the same CDR3. The V and J genes are TRBV27 and TRBJ2-7; no clear D. Germline CDR1 MNHEY, CDR2 SMNVEV (reference sequence). The CDR3 length is 13 residues. The germline V and J ends were trimmed by 3 bases and 2 bases, with 8 bases remaining between them. The CDR3, as DNA: TGTGCCAGCAGTTTCTCTCGGACCTACGAGCAGTACTTC. Its protein product is CASSFSRTYEQYF.

The rearrangement links TRBV7-9 to TRBJ2-7, with D perhaps given as TRBD1 or TRBD2 (5 bases each). The V gene's germline CDR1 is SEHNR and CDR2 FQNEAQ (reference sequence). The CDR3 contains 15 residues. V dropped 5 bases and J dropped 3 bases, with 17 bases sitting between them. The CDR3 sequence: CASSNAGTDLYEQYF. The CDR3 DNA reads as TGTGCCAGCAGCAACGCCGGGACGGATCTCTACGAGCAGTACTTC.

The CDR3 nucleotides read TGTGCCAGCAGCGTAGCTTTGGGACAGGGAGGCTATGGCTACACCTTC. It is translated as CASSVALGQGGYGYTF. The genes are TRBV9 and TRBJ1-2, with 9 nucleotides matching TRBD1. Trimming at V came to 0 bases and at J to 4 bases, leaving 7 bases not matched to a gene. Germline values: CDR1 SGDLS, CDR2 YYNGEE. There are 16 residues in the CDR3.